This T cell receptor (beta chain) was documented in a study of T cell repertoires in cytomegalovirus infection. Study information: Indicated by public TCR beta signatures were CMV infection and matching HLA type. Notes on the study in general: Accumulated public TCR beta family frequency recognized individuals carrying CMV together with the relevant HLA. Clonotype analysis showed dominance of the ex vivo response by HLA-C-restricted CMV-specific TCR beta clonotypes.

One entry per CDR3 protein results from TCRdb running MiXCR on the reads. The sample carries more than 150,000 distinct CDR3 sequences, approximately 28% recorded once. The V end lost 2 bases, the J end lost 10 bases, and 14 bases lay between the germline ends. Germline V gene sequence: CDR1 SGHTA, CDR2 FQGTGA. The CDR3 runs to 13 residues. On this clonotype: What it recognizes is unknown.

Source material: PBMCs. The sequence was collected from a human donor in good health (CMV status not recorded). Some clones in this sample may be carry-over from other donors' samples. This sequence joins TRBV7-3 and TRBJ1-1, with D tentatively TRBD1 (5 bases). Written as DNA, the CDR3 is TGTGCCAGCAGCTTAGGGGGATCGCCCGGAGCTTTCTTT. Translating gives CASSLGGSPGAFF.